This is a list of T cell receptor beta chains from one sample in a study of cytomegalovirus exposure and HLA in healthy donors. This table comes from immunoSEQ multiplex PCR, and its TCRdb copy is limited to in-frame clones, with some not included. The sample lists roughly 100,000 clones, around two thirds occurring once. The specimen sequenced was PBMCs. These receptor sequences come from a man in his forties or fifties in good health and CMV-seropositive. Both conserved end residues are part of each CDR3. A D gene is named only where the DNA matches it firmly. Only some rows state a clone size, as once, few, many or a class for expanded clones.

j_gene | abundance | v_gene | d_gene | CDR3nt | CDR3aa
TRBJ2-5 | . | TRBV5-1 | . | TGCGCCAGCAGCTTGGGAAGGGGAGGTCAAGAGACCCAGTACTTC | CASSLGRGGQETQYF
TRBJ2-3 | . | TRBV5-6 | . | TGTGCCAGCAGCTTCGCTAGCGAGGGTACGCAGTATTTT | CASSFASEGTQYF
TRBJ1-2 | . | TRBV27 | TRBD1 | TGTGCCAGCAGGCCCTCCCGACAGGGGGGCGGCTACACCTTC | CASRPSRQGGGYTF
TRBJ2-6 | . | TRBV12-5 | . | TGTGCTAGTGGTTCTTCTGGGGCCAACGTCCTGACTTTC | CASGSSGANVLTF
TRBJ2-7 | . | TRBV27 | . | TGTGCCAGCAGTTTATTGGCAGGGTCCTACGAGCAGTACTTC | CASSLLAGSYEQYF
TRBJ1-5 | . | TRBV7-9 | TRBD1 | TGTGCCAGCAGTTACGACAGGGGGCAGGGGGTGCAGCCCCAGCATTTT | CASSYDRGQGVQPQHF
TRBJ2-3 | . | TRBV30 | TRBD2 | TGTGCCTGTACCGGACTAGCGGGAGAGGGACCCACAGATACGCAGTATTTT | CACTGLAGEGPTDTQYF
TRBJ2-5 | once | TRBV2 | . | TGTGCCAGCATGAAGAGCTTACAAGAGACCCAGTACTTC | CASMKSLQETQYF
TRBJ2-7 | . | TRBV5-1 | TRBD2 | TGCGCCAGCAGCCCTGCGGGGGGGATTTACGAGCAGTACTTC | CASSPAGGIYEQYF
TRBJ1-4 | . | TRBV10-3 | . | TGTGCCATCAGTGAGTCGCACGGTGAAAAACTGTTTTTT | CAISESHGEKLFF
TRBJ1-6 | . | TRBV7-2 | . | TGTGCCAGCGATCTCTCTGGGGGGGATTCACCCCTCCACTTT | CASDLSGGDSPLHF
TRBJ2-7 | few | TRBV2 | TRBD1 | TGTGCCAGCAAACGGGACAGGGAATACGAGCAGTACTTC | CASKRDREYEQYF
TRBJ1-2 | . | TRBV2 | . | TGTGCCAGCACGCCCGTGGGGCAGGGCTTTGGCTACACCTTC | CASTPVGQGFGYTF
TRBJ2-2 | . | TRBV5-1 | TRBD2 | TGCGCCAGCAGCTGGACCGTAGCGGGAGGTCCGAACACCGGGGAGCTGTTTTTT | CASSWTVAGGPNTGELFF
TRBJ2-7 | . | TRBV2 | . | TGTGCAACGGGGGGCAGCACCTACGAGCAGTACTTC | CATGGSTYEQYF
TRBJ2-7 | . | TRBV27 | TRBD2 | TGTGCCAGCGGCGCGCGTCTAGCGGGTTCCTACGAGCAGTACTTC | CASGARLAGSYEQYF
TRBJ2-7 | . | TRBV6-5 | TRBD1 | TGTGCCAGCAGTACCGGACAGGGTACCCACGAGCAGTACTTC | CASSTGQGTHEQYF
TRBJ2-5 | . | TRBV6-5 | . | TGTGCCAGCAGTCCCGATCAGGGTCAAGAGACCCAGTACTTC | CASSPDQGQETQYF
TRBJ1-6 | once | TRBV7-3 | . | TGTGCCAGCAGCCAATGGGGGGGCAAGTCACCCCTCCACTTT | CASSQWGGKSPLHF
TRBJ2-7 | few | TRBV5-4 | . | TGTGCCAGCAGCTTAGGGGCCACCGGTTTCTACGAGCAGTACTTC | CASSLGATGFYEQYF
TRBJ1-1 | . | TRBV28 | TRBD1 | TGTGCCAGCAGCCACTCGGGGACAGGCACTGAAGCTTTCTTT | CASSHSGTGTEAFF
TRBJ2-7 | . | TRBV19 | . | TGTGCCAGTAGTATGAGGGGGGGAGACTTTTTTCAGTCCTACGAGCAGTACTTC | CASSMRGGDFFQSYEQYF
TRBJ1-3 | . | TRBV5-1 | TRBD1 | TGCGCCAGCAGCATACAGGGGACCGGAAACACCATATATTTT | CASSIQGTGNTIYF
TRBJ1-2 | few | TRBV10-3 | . | TGTGCCATCAGTGAGGTCGGGACAACAAACTATGGCTACACCTTC | CAISEVGTTNYGYTF
TRBJ2-5 | few | TRBV2 | TRBD2 | TGTGCCAGCTATAGGACGGAACTGACTAGCGGGGCGGGGGAGACCCAGTACTTC | CASYRTELTSGAGETQYF
TRBJ1-5 | . | TRBV13 | . | TGTGCCAGCAGCTTCCAACAGGGAGTCGGCAATCAGCCCCAGCATTTT | CASSFQQGVGNQPQHF
TRBJ1-1 | . | TRBV7-2 | . | TGTGCCAGCAGCTTGTACAGGCACACTGAAGCTTTCTTT | CASSLYRHTEAFF
TRBJ2-1 | . | TRBV6-5 | . | TGTGCCAGCAGCTCGAAGACTGTCTCCTACAATGAGCAGTTCTTC | CASSSKTVSYNEQFF
TRBJ1-5 | once | TRBV6-6 | . | TGTGCCAGCAGTTCGGGGACACGGCCCCAGCATTTT | CASSSGTRPQHF
TRBJ2-5 | . | TRBV11-3 | TRBD1 | TGTGCCAGCAGTTGGACCGGGACAGGGACGGCAGAGACCCAGTACTTC | CASSWTGTGTAETQYF
TRBJ2-7 | once | TRBV7-2 | . | TGTGCCAGCAGCCCCTTTAGCTCCTACGAGCAGTACTTC | CASSPFSSYEQYF
TRBJ2-7 | once | TRBV7-2 | . | TGTGCCAGCAGCTTAAGGGCGGGACACGAGCAGTACTTC | CASSLRAGHEQYF
TRBJ2-7 | . | TRBV19 | . | TGTGCCAGTGGCCTGGCCTACGAGCAGTACTTC | CASGLAYEQYF
TRBJ2-5 | . | TRBV4-2 | TRBD2 | TGTGCCAGCAGCCAAGATCCCACCGCGGGGGGAGAGACCCAGTACTTC | CASSQDPTAGGETQYF
TRBJ1-5 | . | TRBV19 | . | TGTGCCACAACGACGGGACAACGGAATCAGCCCCAGCATTTT | CATTTGQRNQPQHF
TRBJ2-2 | . | TRBV9 | . | TGTGCCAGCAGCGTTCAGGGTGGCACCGGGGAGCTGTTTTTT | CASSVQGGTGELFF
TRBJ2-7 | . | TRBV18 | . | TGTGCCAGCTCACCAAATTACAGGGAATCCTCCTACGAGCAGTACTTC | CASSPNYRESSYEQYF
TRBJ1-2 | . | TRBV19 | . | TGTGCCGTTCAGGGTAACTATGGCTACACCTTC | CAVQGNYGYTF
TRBJ2-4 | few | TRBV2 | . | TGTGCCAGCATGTTGGACTCGTCTCAGTACTTC | CASMLDSSQYF
TRBJ2-5 | few | TRBV2 | TRBD2 | TGTGCCAGCAGTGGATCACTAGCGGGAGGAGAGACCCAGTACTTC | CASSGSLAGGETQYF
TRBJ2-7 | few | TRBV5-1 | TRBD2 | TGCGCCAGCAGCTTATCCGCGGGACTAGCGGGAGTGCGCGAGCAGTACTTC | CASSLSAGLAGVREQYF
TRBJ2-7 | . | TRBV29-1 | TRBD2 | TGCAGCGTAAGCGGGTCTAGCGGATCCTACGAGCAGTACTTC | CSVSGSSGSYEQYF
TRBJ2-1 | . | TRBV7-9 | TRBD2 | TGTGCCAGCAGCCCGGGACTAGCCCCCAGTGAGCAGTTCTTC | CASSPGLAPSEQFF
TRBJ1-3 | once | TRBV28 | . | TGTGCCAGCAACAGGGTCCTGGGGGGAAACACCATATATTTT | CASNRVLGGNTIYF
TRBJ2-5 | . | TRBV30 | . | TGTGCCTGGAGTGGGCTAGCTTGGGAGACCCAGTACTTC | CAWSGLAWETQYF
TRBJ2-7 | . | TRBV10-3 | TRBD1 | TGTGCCATCACCGGGGACAGGGAAAGCGAGCAGTACTTC | CAITGDRESEQYF
TRBJ2-7 | . | TRBV20-1 | . | TGCAGTGCTAGAGCCACCTACGAGCAGTACTTC | CSARATYEQYF
TRBJ2-7 | . | TRBV15 | TRBD1 | TGTGCCACCAGCAGAGGGGAGGGACAGGGGGGAACCTACGAGCAGTACTTC | CATSRGEGQGGTYEQYF
TRBJ1-1 | . | TRBV7-8 | . | TGTGCCAGCAGCTGGGGGGGCATGGAGGCTGAAGCTTTCTTT | CASSWGGMEAEAFF
TRBJ2-5 | once | TRBV7-9 | TRBD1 | TGTGCCAGCAGCTCGACAGGGTGGGAGACCCAGTACTTC | CASSSTGWETQYF
TRBJ2-2 | . | TRBV5-4 | . | TGTGCCAGCAGCCGTACCCTCGGGACACTCAACACCGGGGAGCTGTTTTTT | CASSRTLGTLNTGELFF
TRBJ1-5 | . | TRBV2 | . | TGTGCCAGCAGGGCAGGGTTTTTTGGTCAGCCCCAGCATTTT | CASRAGFFGQPQHF
TRBJ2-1 | . | TRBV12-5 | . | TGTGCTAGTGGTTTGGTACTCGGACTGAAGCCCTACAATGAGCAGTTCTTC | CASGLVLGLKPYNEQFF
TRBJ1-2 | . | TRBV4-1 | . | TGCGCCAGCAGCCAAGGGACACCGATTTATGGCTACACCTTC | CASSQGTPIYGYTF
TRBJ2-3 | few | TRBV18 | . | TGTGCCAGCTCACCATTAGTATCAGATACGCAGTATTTT | CASSPLVSDTQYF
TRBJ2-7 | once | TRBV7-2 | . | TGTGCCAGCAGCCTGGGACTCCAGAGCTCCTACGAGCAGTACTTC | CASSLGLQSSYEQYF
TRBJ1-5 | once | TRBV10-3 | . | TGTGCCATCAGGAGGGATAGCAATCAGCCCCAGCATTTT | CAIRRDSNQPQHF
TRBJ1-1 | . | TRBV7-3 | . | TGTGCCAGCAGCCCCCGTAGCGGGGCTGAAGCTTTCTTT | CASSPRSGAEAFF
TRBJ2-5 | few | TRBV5-6 | TRBD2 | TGTGCCAGCAGCTACGGACTAGCGGGAGGAGAGACCCAGTACTTC | CASSYGLAGGETQYF